This T cell receptor (beta chain) came from a study of cytomegalovirus exposure and HLA in healthy donors. Study-level points and caveats: Previous analysis showed most TCR beta V segments were productive about 87% or about 30% of the time.

About this clone itself: What it recognizes is unknown.

With 60 Vbeta and 13 Jbeta primers, the PCR was carried out. TCRdb keeps only in-frame clones here, not all; method: immunoSEQ multiplex PCR. This table holds approximately 160,000 clones, about 85% found once. Material: PBMCs. The clonotype originates from a woman aged 45 to 65 in good health and CMV-seropositive.

The CDR3 DNA is TGTGCCAGCAGCTCTGGGACTAGCGGGGGTACAGATACGCAGTATTTT. Its protein product is CASSSGTSGGTDTQYF. This chain joins TRBV5-4 and TRBJ2-3; 14 bases map to TRBD2. Germline trimming cut 3 bases from V and 3 bases from J; bases unmatched to any gene: 3. This CDR3 region has 16 residues. Germline CDR1 is SGHNT and CDR2 is YYREEE (reference sequence).